This TCR beta chain emerged from a study of human T cells and chemical hapten exposure (TCRdb year 2021). Describing the broader study: For sensitization, 2% DPC in acetone was applied to a 2 cm by 2 cm area of upper inner arm skin. The mostly female patient cohort included alopecia areata with under or over 50% scalp involvement, alopecia totalis and alopecia universalis. Patient blood was sampled pre-sensitization (week 0) and at 2, 6 and about 24 weeks after DPC sensitization. Patch testing was done on the upper back using Finn chambers containing 0.01% DPC, and results were scored after 6 days according to International Contact Dermatitis Research Group standards. This study followed changes in the peripheral blood TCR repertoire in vivo during primary and secondary sensitization of alopecia patients to the hapten diphenylcyclopropenone (DPC). Throughout the approximately 25-week study period, patients were also given weekly therapeutic DPC doses on the scalp. Twenty-nine alopecia patients gave blood for TCR sequencing at one to four time points (pre-sensitization, 2, 6 and 24 weeks). The libraries were sequenced as a pool, and the TCR yield per sample differed mostly because of small variations in library volumes within the pool. Points the paper makes about the study in general: After repeated subsampling, the strength of the expansion versus patch-test correlation and the threshold at which it became significant changed. Because all patients had alopecia, a presumed autoimmune disease, the immune response of the patients might differ from that of healthy individuals. The number of TCRs above 1 in 1000 frequency did not change with DPC sensitization; there was no evidence of global repertoire structure alterations. The number of PT1 expanded TCRs positively correlated with patch test score, significant at thresholds 8, 16 and 32 but not 4. Compared with pre-sensitization or healthy control sets, expanded TCRs formed significantly more large CDR3 similarity clusters, which is consistent with antigen-driven responses.

The sample's time point label is to be understood as: patch test 3, about 24 weeks after DPC sensitization. What this sample's treatment or condition label stands for: therapeutic diphenylcyclopropenone sensitization with weekly scalp DPC. At every patch-test visit, the blood draw took place before the patch test was put on. Eligible patients were aged 18 to 70, diagnosed with alopecia, deemed suitable for DPC therapy, and excluded if pregnant. Total RNA was extracted from unfractionated whole blood that had been collected in Tempus Blood RNA tubes. Comments on this clonotype: Its specific antigen is unknown. There are no base qualities to consult, and no much larger clone falls within one base.

The CDR3 covers 16 residues, taking in both the cysteine and the phenylalanine. Just the 48-base CDR3 DNA is kept, in frame starting at base 1. V loses 5 bases at its end and J loses 6 bases; junction bases beyond the gene matches: 10. CDR1 and CDR2 (SEHNR, FQNEAQ) derive from the germline V gene (reference sequence). The receptor library was made with RACE. Data came from a NextSeq 500. Library preparation attached unique molecular identifiers to individual cDNA molecules for quantitative, reproducible TCR counting. For every blood RNA sample, sequencing covered both the TCR alpha and TCR beta chains. The study's processing was this. Samples had a median of about 96,000 TCRs, with a range from about 23,224 to 750,000. The Decombinator software suite was used to annotate V, J and CDR3 in the TCR reads. For PS versus PT1 abundance plots, all samples were subsampled to the same number of TCRs (28,000). Expanded TCRs were defined as absent before sensitization and observed at least eight times at the 2-week time point. The public reads were reprocessed in TCRdb via fastp at Q25 and MiXCR, keeping in-frame beta chains. Rows matching on CDR3 protein sequence are summarized as one entry with the most common DNA and genes. The V and J calls shown here were made by TCRdb, not taken from the authors' results. This sample gives tens of thousands of distinct CDR3 sequences in total; more than 9.5% of them show up just once. The ten largest make up more than 1.2% of the sample.

This material consisted of whole blood, taken in connection with sensitization to the hapten diphenylcyclopropenone (DPC). The sequence was collected from a woman between 45 and 60 years old with alopecia areata. Some clones in this sample may be carry-over from other donors' samples. The chain employs TRBV7-9 and TRBJ1-6, with 7 central nucleotides matching TRBD1. The nucleotide sequence reads as follows: TGTGCCAGCAGCCGCCGGGACAGAGGATTTAATTCACCCCTCCACTTT. Its coded protein is CASSRRDRGFNSPLHF.